This TCR beta chain was profiled in a study of T cell responses to AZD1222 COVID-19 vaccine. Study-wide points: When two AZD1222 doses had been given, Spike-specific TCR breadth and depth rose. Clonal diversity may have been underestimated in mostly white British donors.

The CDR3 covers 18 residues. V gave up 3 bases and J gave up 1 base, with 16 bases separating them. Germline V gene sequence: CDR1 KGHSH, CDR2 LQKENI. With regard to this clone: As yet, its antigen is unknown.

The repertoire was sequenced with immunoSEQ multiplex PCR; TCRdb's copy has only in-frame clones and lacks some. Of just over 80,000 clones in the sample, 80% to 90% were seen once. This TCR was recovered from an adult in good health. The chain is built from TRBV18 and TRBJ2-6; the D gene is possibly TRBD1 (6 bases). Sequenced material: peripheral blood, taken on day 0 of AZD1222 vaccination. The CDR3 DNA reads TGTGCCAGCTCACCGACAGGCTTATTCCCTTCTGGGGCCAACGTCCTGACTTTC. This gives the protein CASSPTGLFPSGANVLTF. Full variable domain (outside the CDR3, taken from reference TRBV18 and TRBJ2-6): NAGVMQNPRHLVRRRGQEARLRCSPMKGHSHVYWYRQLPEEGLKFMVYLQKENIIDESGMPKERFSAEFPKEGPSILRIQQVVRGDSAAYFCASSPTGLFPSGANVLTFGAGSRLTVL.